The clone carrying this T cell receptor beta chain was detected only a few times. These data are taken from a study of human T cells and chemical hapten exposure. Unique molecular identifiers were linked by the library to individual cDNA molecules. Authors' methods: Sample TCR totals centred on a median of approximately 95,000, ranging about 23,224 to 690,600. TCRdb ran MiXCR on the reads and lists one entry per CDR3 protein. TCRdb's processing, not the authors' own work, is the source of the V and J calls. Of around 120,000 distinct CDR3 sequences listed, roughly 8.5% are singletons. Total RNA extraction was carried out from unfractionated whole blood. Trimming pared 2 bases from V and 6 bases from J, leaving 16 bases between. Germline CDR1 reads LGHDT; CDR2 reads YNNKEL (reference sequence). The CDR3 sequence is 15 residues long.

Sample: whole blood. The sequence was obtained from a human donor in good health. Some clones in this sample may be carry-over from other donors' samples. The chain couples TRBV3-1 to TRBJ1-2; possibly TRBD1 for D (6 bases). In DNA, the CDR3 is TGTGCCAGCAGCCAATCAACAGCCTCAGGGGATGGCTACACCTTC. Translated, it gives CASSQSTASGDGYTF.